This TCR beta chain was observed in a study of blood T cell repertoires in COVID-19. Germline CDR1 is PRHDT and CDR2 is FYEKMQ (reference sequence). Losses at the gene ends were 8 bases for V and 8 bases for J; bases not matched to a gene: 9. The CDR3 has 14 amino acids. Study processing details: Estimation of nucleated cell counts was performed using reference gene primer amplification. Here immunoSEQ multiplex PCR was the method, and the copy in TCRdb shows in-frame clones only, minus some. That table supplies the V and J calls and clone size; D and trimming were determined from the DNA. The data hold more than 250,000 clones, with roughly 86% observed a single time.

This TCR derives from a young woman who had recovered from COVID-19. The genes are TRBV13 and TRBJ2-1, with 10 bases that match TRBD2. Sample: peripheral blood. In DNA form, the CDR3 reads TGTGCCAGCGGACAAAGCGGGAGGGAAGATGAGCAGTTCTTC. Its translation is CASGQSGREDEQFF.